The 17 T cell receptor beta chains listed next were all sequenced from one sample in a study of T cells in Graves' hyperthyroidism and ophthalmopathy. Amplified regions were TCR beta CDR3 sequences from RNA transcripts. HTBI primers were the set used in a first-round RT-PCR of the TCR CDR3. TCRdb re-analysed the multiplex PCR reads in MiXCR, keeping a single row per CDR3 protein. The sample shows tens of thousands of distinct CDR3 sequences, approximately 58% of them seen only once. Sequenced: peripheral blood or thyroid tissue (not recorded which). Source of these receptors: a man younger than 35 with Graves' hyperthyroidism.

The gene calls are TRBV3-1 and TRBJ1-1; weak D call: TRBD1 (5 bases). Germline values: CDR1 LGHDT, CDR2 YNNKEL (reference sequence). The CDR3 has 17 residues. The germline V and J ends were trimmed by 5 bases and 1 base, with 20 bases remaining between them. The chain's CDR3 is CASSSPRGQRPNTEAFF. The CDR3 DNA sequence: TGTGCCAGCAGCTCCCCCCGGGGCCAAAGACCGAACACTGAAGCTTTCTTT.

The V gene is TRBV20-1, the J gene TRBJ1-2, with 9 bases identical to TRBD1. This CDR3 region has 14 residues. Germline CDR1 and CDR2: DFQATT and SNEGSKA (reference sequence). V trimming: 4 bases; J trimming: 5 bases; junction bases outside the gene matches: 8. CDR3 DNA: TGCAGTGCTAATTCCGGGACAGGGAATTATGGCTACACCTTC. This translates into CSANSGTGNYGYTF.

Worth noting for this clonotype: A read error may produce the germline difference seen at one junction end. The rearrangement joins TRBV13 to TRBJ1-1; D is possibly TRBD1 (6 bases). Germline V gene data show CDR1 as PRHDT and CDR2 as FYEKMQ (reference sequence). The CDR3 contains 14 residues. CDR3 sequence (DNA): TGCGCCAGCAGACCGTTGGACAGGAACACTGAAGCTTTCTTT. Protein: CASRPLDRNTEAFF.

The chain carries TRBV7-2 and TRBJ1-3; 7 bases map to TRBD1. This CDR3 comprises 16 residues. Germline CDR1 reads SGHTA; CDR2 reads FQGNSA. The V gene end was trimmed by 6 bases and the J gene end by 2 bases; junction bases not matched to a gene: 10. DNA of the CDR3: TGTGCCAGCAGGGGAGGGGGCCAGGGGGCTGGAAACACCATATATTTT. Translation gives CASRGGGQGAGNTIYF.

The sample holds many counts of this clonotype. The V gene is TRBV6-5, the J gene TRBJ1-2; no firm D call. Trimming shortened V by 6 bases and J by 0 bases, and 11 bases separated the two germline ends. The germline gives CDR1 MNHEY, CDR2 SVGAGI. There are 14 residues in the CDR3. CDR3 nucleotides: TGTGCCAGCAGAAAAGGATCCTCTAACTATGGCTACACCTTC. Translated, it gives CASRKGSSNYGYTF.

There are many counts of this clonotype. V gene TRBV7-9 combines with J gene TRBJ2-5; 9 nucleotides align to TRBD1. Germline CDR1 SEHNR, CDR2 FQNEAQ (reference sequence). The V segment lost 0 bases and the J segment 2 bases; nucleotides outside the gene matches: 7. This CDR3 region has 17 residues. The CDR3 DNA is TGTGCCAGCAGCTTAGCCCTGGGACAGGGCGAACAAGAGACCCAGTACTTC. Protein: CASSLALGQGEQETQYF.

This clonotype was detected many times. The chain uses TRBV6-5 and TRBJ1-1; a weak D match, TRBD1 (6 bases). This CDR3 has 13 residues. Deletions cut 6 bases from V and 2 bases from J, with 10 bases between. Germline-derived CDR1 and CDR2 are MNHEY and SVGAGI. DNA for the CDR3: TGTGCCAGCAGAACAGGGCTTAACACTGAAGCTTTCTTT. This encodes CASRTGLNTEAFF.

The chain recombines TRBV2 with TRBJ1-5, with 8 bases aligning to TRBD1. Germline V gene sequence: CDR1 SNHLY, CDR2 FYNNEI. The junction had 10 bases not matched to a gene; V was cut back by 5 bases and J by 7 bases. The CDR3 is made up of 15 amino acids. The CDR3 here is CASSFVPGDRQPQHF. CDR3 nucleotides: TGTGCCAGCAGTTTCGTCCCCGGGGACAGGCAGCCCCAGCATTTT.

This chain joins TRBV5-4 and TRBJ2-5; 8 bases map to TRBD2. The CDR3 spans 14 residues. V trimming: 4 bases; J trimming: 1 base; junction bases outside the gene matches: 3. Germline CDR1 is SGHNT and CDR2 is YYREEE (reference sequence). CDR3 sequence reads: CASSPGTSQETQYF. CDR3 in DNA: TGTGCCAGCAGCCCCGGGACTAGCCAAGAGACCCAGTACTTC. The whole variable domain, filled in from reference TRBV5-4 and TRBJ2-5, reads ETGVTQSPTHLIKTRGQQVTLRCSSQSGHNTVSWYQQALGQGPQFIFQYYREEENGRGNFPPRFSGLQFPNYSSELNVNALELDDSALYLCASSPGTSQETQYFGPGTRLLVL.

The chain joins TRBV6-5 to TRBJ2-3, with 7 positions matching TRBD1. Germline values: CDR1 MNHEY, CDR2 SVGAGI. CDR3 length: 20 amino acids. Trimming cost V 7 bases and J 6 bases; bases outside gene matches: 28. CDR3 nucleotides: TGTGCCAGCACTTCTCTTGGTTTCGCGACGACAGGGACCACAGGGGATACGCAGTATTTT. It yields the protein CASTSLGFATTGTTGDTQYF.

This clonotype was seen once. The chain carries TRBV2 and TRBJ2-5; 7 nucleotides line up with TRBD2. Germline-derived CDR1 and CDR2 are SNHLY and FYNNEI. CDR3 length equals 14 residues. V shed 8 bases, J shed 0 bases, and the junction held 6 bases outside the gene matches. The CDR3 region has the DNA TGTGCCAGCTCTAGCGGAACGTACCAAGAGACCCAGTACTTC. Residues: CASSSGTYQETQYF.

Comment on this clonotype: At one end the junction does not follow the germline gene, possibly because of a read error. The CDR3 DNA reads TGCGCCAGCAACCAAACAGGGTATACTGGGGCCAACGCCCTGACTTTC. Translation gives CASNQTGYTGANALTF. The rearrangement uses TRBV7-9 and TRBJ2-6, with a possible D match to TRBD1 (6 bases). Looked up from germline, CDR1 is SEHNR and CDR2 is FQNEAQ (reference sequence). CDR3 length: 16 residues.

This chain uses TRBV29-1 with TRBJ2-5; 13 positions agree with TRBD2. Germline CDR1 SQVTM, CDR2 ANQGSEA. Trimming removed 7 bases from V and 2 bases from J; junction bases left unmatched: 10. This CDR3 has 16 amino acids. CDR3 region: CSAPLAGGPGQETQYF. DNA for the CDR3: TGCAGCGCTCCACTAGCGGGAGGGCCTGGTCAAGAGACCCAGTACTTC.

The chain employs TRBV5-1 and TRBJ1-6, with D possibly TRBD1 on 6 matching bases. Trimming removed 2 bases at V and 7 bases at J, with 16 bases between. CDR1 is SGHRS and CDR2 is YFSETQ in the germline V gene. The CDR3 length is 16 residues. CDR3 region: CASSFGQPGGNSPLHF. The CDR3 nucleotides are TGCGCCAGCAGCTTTGGACAGCCCGGTGGCAATTCACCCCTCCACTTT.

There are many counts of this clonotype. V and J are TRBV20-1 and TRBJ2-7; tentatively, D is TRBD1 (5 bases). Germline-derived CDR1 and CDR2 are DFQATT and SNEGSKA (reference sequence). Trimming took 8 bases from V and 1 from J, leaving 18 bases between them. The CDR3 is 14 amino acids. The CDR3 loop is CSTRPRVSSYEQYF. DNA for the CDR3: TGCAGTACCCGCCCCAGGGTTAGTTCCTACGAGCAGTACTTC.

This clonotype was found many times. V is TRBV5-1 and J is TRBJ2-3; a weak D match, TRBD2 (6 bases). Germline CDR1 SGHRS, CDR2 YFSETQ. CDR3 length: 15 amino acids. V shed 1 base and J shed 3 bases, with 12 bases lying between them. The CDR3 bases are TGCGCCAGCAGCTTGTATGGGGAGGAAACAGATACGCAGTATTTT. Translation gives CASSLYGEETDTQYF.

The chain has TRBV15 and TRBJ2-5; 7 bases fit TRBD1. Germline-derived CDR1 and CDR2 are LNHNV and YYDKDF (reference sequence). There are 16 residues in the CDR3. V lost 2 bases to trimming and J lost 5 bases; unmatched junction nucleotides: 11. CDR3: CATSRPSTGIGETQYF. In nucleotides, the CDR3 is TGTGCCACCAGCAGACCCTCGACAGGGATAGGGGAGACCCAGTACTTC.